The 3 T cell receptor beta chains listed next were all sequenced from one sample in a study of identical twins. TCRdb called the 5' RACE reads again in MiXCR, with one record for every CDR3 protein. The data contain roughly 240,000 distinct CDR3 sequences, 6.5% to 9% of them singletons. These data also formed part of another study, on yellow fever vaccine responses in identical twins.

Sequencing input: CD8+ T cells sorted from blood. The source is a woman younger than 35 in good health.

This clonotype was observed at least ten times. The rearrangement links TRBV5-1 to TRBJ2-7; D gene ambiguous. V lost 1 base to trimming and J lost 1 base, with 12 bases between them. The germline V gene has CDR1 SGHRS and CDR2 YFSETQ. The CDR3 is 15 residues long. This chain's CDR3 is CASSLRRGPSYEQYF. CDR3 coding DNA: TGCGCCAGCAGCTTGAGGAGAGGTCCTTCCTACGAGCAGTACTTC.

This clonotype was seen ten or more times. This chain connects TRBV20-1 to TRBJ2-2, with D perhaps TRBD1 (5 bases). The CDR3 has 15 amino acids. Germline loops: CDR1 DFQATT, CDR2 SNEGSKA (reference sequence). Trimming took 0 bases from V and 3 from J, leaving 11 bases between them. The CDR3 loop is CSARDQGSDTGELFF. CDR3 coding DNA: TGCAGTGCTAGAGATCAGGGATCGGACACCGGGGAGCTGTTTTTT.

This clonotype was counted between two and nine times. The chain uses TRBV7-9 and TRBJ1-1, with unresolved D. V lost 5 bases, J lost 1 base, and 8 bases lay in between. The V gene's germline CDR1 is SEHNR and CDR2 FQNEAQ (reference sequence). This CDR3 has 13 residues. The CDR3 coding sequence is TGTGCCAGCAGCGTCACTGGGAACACTGAAGCTTTCTTT. It specifies CASSVTGNTEAFF.